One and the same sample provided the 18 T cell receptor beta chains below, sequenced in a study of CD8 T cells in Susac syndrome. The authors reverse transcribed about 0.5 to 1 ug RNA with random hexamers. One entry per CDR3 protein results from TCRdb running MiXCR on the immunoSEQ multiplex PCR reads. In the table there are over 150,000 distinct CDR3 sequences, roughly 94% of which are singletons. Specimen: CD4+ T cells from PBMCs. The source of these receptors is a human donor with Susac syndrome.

CDR3 in amino acids: CASSQDRGGGFTGELFF. CDR3 nucleotide sequence: TGCGCCAGCAGCCAAGATCGTGGTGGAGGGTTTACCGGGGAGCTGTTTTTT. V usage is TRBV4-1 and J usage is TRBJ2-2, with D possibly being TRBD2 (6 bases). With 0 bases removed from V and 5 bases from J, the gap between germline ends came to 16 bases. CDR3 size: 17 residues. CDR1 and CDR2 (germline): MGHRA, YSYEKL.

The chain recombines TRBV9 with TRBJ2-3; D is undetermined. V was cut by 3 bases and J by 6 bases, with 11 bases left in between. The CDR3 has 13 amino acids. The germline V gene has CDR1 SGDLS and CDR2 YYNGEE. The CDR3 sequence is CASSDPNGDTQYF. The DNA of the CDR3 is TGTGCCAGCAGCGATCCTAATGGGGATACGCAGTATTTT.

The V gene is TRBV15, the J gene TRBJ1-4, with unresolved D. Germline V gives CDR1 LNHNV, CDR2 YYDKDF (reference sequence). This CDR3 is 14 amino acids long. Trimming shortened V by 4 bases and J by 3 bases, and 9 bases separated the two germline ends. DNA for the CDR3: TGTGCCACCAGCATGGAGAGTGCTAATGAAAAACTGTTTTTT. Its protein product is CATSMESANEKLFF.

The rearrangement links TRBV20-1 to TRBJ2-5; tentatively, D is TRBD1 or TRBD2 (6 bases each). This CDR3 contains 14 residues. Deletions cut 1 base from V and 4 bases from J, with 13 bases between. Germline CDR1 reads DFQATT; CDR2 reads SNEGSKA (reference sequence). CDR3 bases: TGCAGTGCTAGAGCCCTGGGGGGCACAGAGACCCAGTACTTC. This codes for CSARALGGTETQYF.

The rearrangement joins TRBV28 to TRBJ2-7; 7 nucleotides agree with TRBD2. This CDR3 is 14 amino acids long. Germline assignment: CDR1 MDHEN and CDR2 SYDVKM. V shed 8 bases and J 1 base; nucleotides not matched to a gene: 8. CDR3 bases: TGTGCCAGCTTAGAAGCGGGAATGTCCTACGAGCAGTACTTC. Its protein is CASLEAGMSYEQYF. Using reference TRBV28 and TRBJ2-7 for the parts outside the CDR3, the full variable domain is DVKVTQSSRYLVKRTGEKVFLECVQDMDHENMFWYRQDPGLGLRLIYFSYDVKMKEKGDIPEGYSVSREKKERFSLILESASTNQTSMYLCASLEAGMSYEQYFGPGTRLTVT.

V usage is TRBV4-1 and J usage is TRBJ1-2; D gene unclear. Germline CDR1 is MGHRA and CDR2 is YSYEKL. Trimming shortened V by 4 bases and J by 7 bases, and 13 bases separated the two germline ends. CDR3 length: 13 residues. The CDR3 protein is CASSLVGSGGYTF. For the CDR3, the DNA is TGCGCCAGCAGCCTTGTAGGGTCGGGTGGCTACACCTTC.

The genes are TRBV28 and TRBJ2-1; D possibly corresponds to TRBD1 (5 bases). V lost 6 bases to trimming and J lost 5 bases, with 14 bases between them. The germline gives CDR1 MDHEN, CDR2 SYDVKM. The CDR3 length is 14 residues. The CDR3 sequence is CASSSPGIDNEQFF. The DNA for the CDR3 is TGTGCCAGCAGCTCCCCAGGGATAGACAATGAGCAGTTCTTC.

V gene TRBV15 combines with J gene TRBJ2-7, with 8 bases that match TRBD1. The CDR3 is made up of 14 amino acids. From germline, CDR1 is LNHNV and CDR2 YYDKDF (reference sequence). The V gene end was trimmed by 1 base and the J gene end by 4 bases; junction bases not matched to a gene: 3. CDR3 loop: CATSRVYRGYEQYF. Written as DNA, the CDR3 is TGTGCCACCAGCAGAGTTTACAGGGGGTACGAGCAGTACTTC. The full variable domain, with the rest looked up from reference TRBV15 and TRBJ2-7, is DAMVIQNPRYQVTQFGKPVTLSCSQTLNHNVMYWYQQKSSQAPKLLFHYYDKDFNNEADTPDNFQSRRPNTSFCFLDIRSPGLGDTAMYLCATSRVYRGYEQYFGPGTRLTVT.

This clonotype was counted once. CDR3 residues: CASSSDTADNSPLHF. CDR3 in DNA: TGTGCCAGCAGTTCCGACACGGCCGATAATTCACCCCTCCACTTT. V gene TRBV6-5 combines with J gene TRBJ1-6; D remains ambiguous. The CDR3 extends over 15 amino acids. The germline V and J ends were trimmed by 4 bases and 5 bases, with 12 bases remaining between them. CDR1 MNHEY and CDR2 SVGAGI come from the germline V gene.

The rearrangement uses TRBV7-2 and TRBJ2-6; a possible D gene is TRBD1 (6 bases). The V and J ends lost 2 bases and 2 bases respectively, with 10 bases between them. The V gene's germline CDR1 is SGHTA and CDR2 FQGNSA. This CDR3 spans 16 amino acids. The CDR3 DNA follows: TGTGCCAGCAGCTTAACAGGGACCCCTGGGGCCAACGTCCTGACTTTC. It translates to CASSLTGTPGANVLTF.

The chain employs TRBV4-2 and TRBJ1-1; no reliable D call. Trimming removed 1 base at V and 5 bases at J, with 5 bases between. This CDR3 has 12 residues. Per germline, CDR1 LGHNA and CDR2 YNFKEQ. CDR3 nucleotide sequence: TGTGCCAGCAGCCAAGGCACGACTGAAGCTTTCTTT. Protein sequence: CASSQGTTEAFF.

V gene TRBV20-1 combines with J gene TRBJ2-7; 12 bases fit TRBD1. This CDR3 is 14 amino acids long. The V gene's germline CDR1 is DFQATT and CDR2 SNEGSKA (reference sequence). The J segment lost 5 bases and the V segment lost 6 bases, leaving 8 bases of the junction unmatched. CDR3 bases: TGCAGTGCACCAGCCGGGACAGGGGGCCACGAGCAGTACTTC. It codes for CSAPAGTGGHEQYF.

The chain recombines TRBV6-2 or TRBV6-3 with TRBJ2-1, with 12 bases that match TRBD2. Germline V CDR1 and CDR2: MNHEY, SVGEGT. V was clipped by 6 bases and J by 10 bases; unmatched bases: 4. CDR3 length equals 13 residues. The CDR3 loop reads CASRIGLAGEQFF. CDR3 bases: TGTGCCAGCAGAATCGGACTAGCGGGGGAGCAGTTCTTC.

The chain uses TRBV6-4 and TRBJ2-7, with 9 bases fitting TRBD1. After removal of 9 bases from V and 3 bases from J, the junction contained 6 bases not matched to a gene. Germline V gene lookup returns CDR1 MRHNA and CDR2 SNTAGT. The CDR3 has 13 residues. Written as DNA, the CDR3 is TGTGCCAGGGGGAGGACAGGGGTCTACGAGCAGTACTTC. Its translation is CARGRTGVYEQYF.

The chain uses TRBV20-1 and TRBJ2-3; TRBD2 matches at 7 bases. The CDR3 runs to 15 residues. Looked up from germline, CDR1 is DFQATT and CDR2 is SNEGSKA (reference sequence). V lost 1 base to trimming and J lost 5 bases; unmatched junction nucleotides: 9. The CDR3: CSARVPSGKIDTQYF. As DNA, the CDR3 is TGCAGTGCTAGAGTCCCTAGCGGAAAGATAGATACGCAGTATTTT.

The CDR3 DNA reads TGTGCCAGTAGTAGTGCCCTGGGACAGCCCCAGCATTTT. The encoded protein is CASSSALGQPQHF. This rearrangement joins TRBV19 to TRBJ1-5, with unresolved D. V was shortened by 4 bases and J by 7 bases, with 11 bases between the two germline ends. The germline V gene has CDR1 LNHDA and CDR2 SQIVND (reference sequence). This CDR3 spans 13 amino acids.

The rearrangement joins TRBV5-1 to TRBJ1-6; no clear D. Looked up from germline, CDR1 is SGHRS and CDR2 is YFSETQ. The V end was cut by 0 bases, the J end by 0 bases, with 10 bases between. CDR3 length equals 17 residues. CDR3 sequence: CASSLELTSSYNSPLHF. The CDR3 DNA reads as TGCGCCAGCAGCTTGGAGCTGACCAGCTCCTATAATTCACCCCTCCACTTT.

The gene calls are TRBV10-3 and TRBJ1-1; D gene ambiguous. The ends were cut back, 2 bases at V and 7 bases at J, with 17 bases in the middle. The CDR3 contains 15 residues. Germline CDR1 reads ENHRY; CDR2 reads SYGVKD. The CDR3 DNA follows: TGTGCCATCAGTGAGACATATCTCGCTGGCGGTGAAGCTTTCTTT. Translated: CAISETYLAGGEAFF.